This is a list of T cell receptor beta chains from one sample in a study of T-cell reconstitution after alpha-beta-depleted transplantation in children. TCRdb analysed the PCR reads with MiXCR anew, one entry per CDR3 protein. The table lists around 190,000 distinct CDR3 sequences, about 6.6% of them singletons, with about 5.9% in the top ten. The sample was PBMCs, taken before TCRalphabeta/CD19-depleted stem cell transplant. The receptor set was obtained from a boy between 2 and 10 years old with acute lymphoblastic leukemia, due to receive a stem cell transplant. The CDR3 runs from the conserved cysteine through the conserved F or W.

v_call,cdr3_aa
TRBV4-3,CASSQVSHEQYF
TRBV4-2,CASSPNLDRPYYEQYF
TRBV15,CATRSRQETQYF
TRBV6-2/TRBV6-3,CASSWSSAYEQYF
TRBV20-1,CSAPGAVQKSYEQYF
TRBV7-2,CASSGDSNQPQHF
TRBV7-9,CASSLRDSSYNEQFF
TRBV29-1,CSVEDSQGYPSGANVLTF
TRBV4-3,CASSQESEVAGNEQFF
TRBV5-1,CASSLTDTQYF
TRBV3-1,CASSRTSGRIWSVRETQYF
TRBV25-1,CASNEGDRGETQYF
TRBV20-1,CSCVHGPVGAFF
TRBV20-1,CSARELATFQETQYF
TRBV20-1,CSATYREDQPQHF
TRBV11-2,CASSPGVNEQFF
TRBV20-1,CSARDPAAGGFTEAFF
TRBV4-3,CASSLGGGAPEQFF
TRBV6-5,CASSSFLTSETQYF